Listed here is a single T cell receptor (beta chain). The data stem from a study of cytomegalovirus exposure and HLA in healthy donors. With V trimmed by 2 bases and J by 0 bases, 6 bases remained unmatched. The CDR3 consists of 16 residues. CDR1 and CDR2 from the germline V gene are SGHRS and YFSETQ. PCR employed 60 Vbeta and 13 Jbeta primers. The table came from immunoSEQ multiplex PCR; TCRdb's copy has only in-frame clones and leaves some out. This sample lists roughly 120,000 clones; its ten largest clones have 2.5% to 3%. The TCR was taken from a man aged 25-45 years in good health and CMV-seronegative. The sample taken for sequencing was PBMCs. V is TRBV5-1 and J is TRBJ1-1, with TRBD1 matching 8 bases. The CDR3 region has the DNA TGCGCCAGCAGCTTCCGGACAGGGAAAATGAACACTGAAGCTTTCTTT. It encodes CASSFRTGKMNTEAFF.